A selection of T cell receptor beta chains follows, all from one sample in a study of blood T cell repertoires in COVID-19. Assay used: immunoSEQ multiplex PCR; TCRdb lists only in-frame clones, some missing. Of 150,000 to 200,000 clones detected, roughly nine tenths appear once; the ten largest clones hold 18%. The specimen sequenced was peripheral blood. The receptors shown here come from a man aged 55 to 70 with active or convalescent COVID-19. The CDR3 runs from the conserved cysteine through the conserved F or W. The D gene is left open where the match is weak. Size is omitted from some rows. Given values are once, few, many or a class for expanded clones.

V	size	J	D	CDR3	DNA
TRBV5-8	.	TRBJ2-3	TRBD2	CASTRRGGATDTQYF	TGTGCCAGCACCCGGAGGGGAGGGGCCACAGATACGCAGTATTTT
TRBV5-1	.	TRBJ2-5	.	CASSHPGTQETQYF	TGCGCCAGCAGCCACCCGGGTACTCAAGAGACCCAGTACTTC
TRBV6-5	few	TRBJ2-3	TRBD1	CASTIDRGADTQYF	TGTGCCAGCACTATCGACAGGGGGGCAGATACGCAGTATTTT
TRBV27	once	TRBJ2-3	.	CASSLLGTPRSFDTQYF	TGTGCCAGCAGTTTACTAGGCACCCCACGATCCTTCGATACGCAGTATTTT
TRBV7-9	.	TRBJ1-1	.	CASSAGGWAFF	TGTGCCAGCAGTGCGGGGGGCTGGGCTTTCTTT
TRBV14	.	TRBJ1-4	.	CASSLLGAANEKLFF	TGTGCCAGCAGCCTTCTGGGGGCTGCTAATGAAAAACTGTTTTTT
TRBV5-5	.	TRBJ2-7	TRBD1	CASSLVGGQGTYEQYF	TGTGCCAGCAGCTTGGTAGGGGGACAGGGGACCTACGAGCAGTACTTC
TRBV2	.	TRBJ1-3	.	CASSLGGSGNTIYF	TGTGCCAGCAGTTTGGGGGGCTCTGGAAACACCATATATTTT
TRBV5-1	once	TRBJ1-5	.	CASSPAPGQKNQPQHF	TGCGCCAGCAGCCCGGCACCCGGACAAAAGAATCAGCCCCAGCATTTT
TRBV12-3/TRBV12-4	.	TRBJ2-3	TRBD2	CASTLLAADTQYF	TGTGCCAGCACCCTTCTAGCGGCCGATACGCAGTATTTT
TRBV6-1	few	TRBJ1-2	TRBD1	CASSEGWTGLYGYTF	TGTGCCAGCAGTGAAGGTTGGACAGGACTCTATGGCTACACCTTC
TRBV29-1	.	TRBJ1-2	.	CSVETGFYGYTF	TGCAGCGTTGAGACCGGGTTCTATGGCTACACCTTC
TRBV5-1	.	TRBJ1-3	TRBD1	CASSLGPGTGGATGGNTIYF	TGCGCCAGCAGCTTGGGCCCCGGGACAGGGGGCGCAACGGGGGGAAACACCATATATTTT
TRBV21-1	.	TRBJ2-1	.	CASSNHRSVAGGRNEQFF	TGTGCCAGCAGCAACCACAGGTCGGTAGCGGGAGGGAGGAATGAGCAGTTCTTC
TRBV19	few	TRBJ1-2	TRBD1	CASSIEDRASYTF	TGTGCCAGTAGTATCGAGGACAGGGCGAGCTACACCTTC
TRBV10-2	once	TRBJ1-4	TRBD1	CASSAGTGPKLFF	TGCGCCAGCAGCGCCGGGACAGGCCCTAAACTGTTTTTT
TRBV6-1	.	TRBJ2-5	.	CASSEPGRPQETQYF	TGTGCCAGCAGTGAACCCGGGAGACCCCAAGAGACCCAGTACTTC
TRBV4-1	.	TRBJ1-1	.	CASSQEYQGFTEAFF	TGCGCCAGCAGCCAAGAATACCAGGGGTTCACTGAAGCTTTCTTT
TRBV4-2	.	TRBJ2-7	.	CASSQVQGSEQYF	TGTGCCAGCAGCCAAGTTCAGGGAAGCGAGCAGTACTTC
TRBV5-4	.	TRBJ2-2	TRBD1	CASSTRTGGNTGELFF	TGTGCCAGCAGCACAAGGACAGGGGGGAACACCGGGGAGCTGTTTTTT
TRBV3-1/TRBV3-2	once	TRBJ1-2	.	CASSQESQISYGYTF	TGTGCCAGCAGCCAAGAGTCACAGATATCCTATGGCTACACCTTC
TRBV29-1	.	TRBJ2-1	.	CSVDRTGNEQFF	TGCAGCGTTGATCGGACGGGGAATGAGCAGTTCTTC
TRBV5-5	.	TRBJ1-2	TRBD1	CASSWDRLTYGYTF	TGTGCCAGCAGCTGGGACAGGTTGACCTATGGCTACACCTTC
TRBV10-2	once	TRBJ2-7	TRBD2	CASTPGLDLRGEQYF	TGCGCCAGCACCCCCGGACTAGATCTGCGGGGGGAGCAGTACTTC
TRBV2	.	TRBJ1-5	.	CASSEVADNQPQHF	TGTGCCAGCAGTGAAGTGGCGGATAATCAGCCCCAGCATTTT
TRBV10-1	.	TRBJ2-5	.	CASSDRAETQYF	TGCGCCAGCAGTGACAGGGCAGAGACCCAGTACTTC
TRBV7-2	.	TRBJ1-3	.	CASSLETGRRTIYF	TGTGCCAGCAGCTTAGAAACCGGACGGAGGACCATATATTTT
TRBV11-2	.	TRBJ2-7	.	CASSLTSNPSEQYF	TGTGCCAGCAGCTTAACCAGTAACCCCTCCGAGCAGTACTTC
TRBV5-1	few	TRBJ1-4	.	CASSTQGWGPNEKLFF	TGCGCCAGCAGCACACAGGGTTGGGGGCCTAATGAAAAACTGTTTTTT
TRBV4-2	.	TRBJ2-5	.	CASSQDRGYQETQYF	TGTGCCAGCAGCCAAGATCGGGGTTACCAAGAGACCCAGTACTTC
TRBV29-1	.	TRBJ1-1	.	CSVEDRGSRGAFF	TGCAGCGTTGAAGATCGAGGCAGTCGAGGAGCTTTCTTT
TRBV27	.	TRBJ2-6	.	CASSFVSGRPGANVLTF	TGTGCCAGCAGTTTCGTGTCAGGGCGGCCTGGGGCCAACGTCCTGACTTTC
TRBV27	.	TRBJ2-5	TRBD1	CASRVQGTSWETQYF	TGTGCCAGCAGGGTACAGGGGACGTCGTGGGAGACCCAGTACTTC
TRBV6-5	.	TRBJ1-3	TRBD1	CASSVTGAGNTIYF	TGTGCCAGCAGCGTGACAGGGGCTGGAAACACCATATATTTT
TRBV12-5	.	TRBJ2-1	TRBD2	CASGLGGLASYNEQFF	TGTGCTAGTGGTTTGGGAGGACTAGCTTCCTACAATGAGCAGTTCTTC
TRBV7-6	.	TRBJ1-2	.	CASSHSSGLYGYTF	TGTGCCAGCAGCCATAGTAGCGGTCTCTATGGCTACACCTTC
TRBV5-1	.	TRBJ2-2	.	CASSLGFGANTGELFF	TGCGCCAGCAGCTTGGGTTTCGGGGCGAACACCGGGGAGCTGTTTTTT
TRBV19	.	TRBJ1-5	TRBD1	CASSIASTGLKGQPQHF	TGTGCCAGTAGTATAGCCTCGACAGGGTTAAAGGGGCAGCCCCAGCATTTT
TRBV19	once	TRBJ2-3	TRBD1	CASSNGQGLTDTQYF	TGTGCCAGTAGTAACGGACAGGGACTCACAGATACGCAGTATTTT
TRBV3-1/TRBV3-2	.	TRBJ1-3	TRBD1	CASSQGDRVVSTIYF	TGTGCCAGCAGCCAAGGGGACAGGGTTGTATCCACCATATATTTT
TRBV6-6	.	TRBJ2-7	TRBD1	CASSSLGQGGVYEQYF	TGTGCCAGCAGTTCATTAGGACAGGGTGGAGTTTACGAGCAGTACTTC
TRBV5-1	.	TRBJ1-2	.	CASSLDQTNYGYTF	TGCGCCAGCAGCCTGGATCAGACTAACTATGGCTACACCTTC
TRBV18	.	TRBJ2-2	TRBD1	CASSPLGTGRDTGELFF	TGTGCCAGCTCACCACTAGGGACAGGGAGAGACACCGGGGAGCTGTTTTTT